The rows below give T cell receptor beta chains drawn from one sample of a study of T-cell memory formation after mild COVID-19. One entry per CDR3 protein, called by TCRdb with MiXCR from the 5' RACE reads. The table has under 250,000 distinct CDR3 sequences, 9.5% seen once. Sequenced input: PBMCs or a T cell subset sorted from them (not recorded which). The receptors come from a man aged 18 to 30 who had mild COVID-19 (a few samples of this study predate the infection). Cell type and time point are not known. Both conserved end residues are part of each CDR3. The D gene is left open where the match is weak. Expanded clones get a size class; other rows say once, few or many, or leave the size out.

j_gene	abundance	d_gene	v_gene	CDR3aa	CDR3nt
TRBJ1-5	-	TRBD1	TRBV2	CASNSPTGGRQPQHF	TGTGCCAGCAATAGCCCTACAGGGGGACGTCAGCCCCAGCATTTT
TRBJ1-5	few	TRBD1	TRBV3-1	CASSHTGDSNQPQHF	TGTGCCAGCAGCCACACAGGGGATAGCAATCAGCCCCAGCATTTT
TRBJ1-1	few	-	TRBV10-3	CAISESVLLNTEAFF	TGTGCCATCAGTGAGTCAGTCCTCCTGAACACTGAAGCTTTCTTT
TRBJ2-1	-	TRBD2	TRBV27	CASSSPRGGNNEQFF	TGTGCCAGCAGTTCCCCCCGGGGGGGAAACAATGAGCAGTTCTTC
TRBJ2-7	-	-	TRBV12-3/TRBV12-4	CASGTRPLREQYF	TGTGCCAGCGGGACACGGCCACTCCGGGAGCAGTACTTC
TRBJ1-1	-	-	TRBV6-5	CASSSKTGWVTEAFF	TGTGCCAGCAGTTCCAAGACAGGTTGGGTCACTGAAGCTTTCTTT
TRBJ2-5	-	TRBD1	TRBV5-1	CASKRGDRAQETQYF	TGCGCCAGCAAACGAGGGGACAGGGCCCAAGAGACCCAGTACTTC
TRBJ2-7	few	-	TRBV7-9	CASSLRTTYEQYF	TGTGCCAGCAGCTTACGGACAACCTACGAGCAGTACTTC
TRBJ1-3	many	-	TRBV5-1	CASSLVGPGNTIYF	TGCGCCAGCAGCTTGGTGGGGCCTGGAAACACCATATATTTT
TRBJ2-1	once	TRBD2	TRBV4-1	CASSPEGLAGVTDNEQFF	TGCGCCAGCAGCCCCGAGGGACTAGCGGGGGTAACCGACAATGAGCAGTTCTTC